The rows below give T cell receptor beta chains drawn from one sample of a study of T cells in Graves' hyperthyroidism and ophthalmopathy. TCRdb recomputed calls from the multiplex PCR reads with MiXCR, one row per CDR3 protein. The repertoire holds approximately 530,000 distinct CDR3 sequences, with 15% to 20% as singletons. Sequencing was performed on blood. The receptors shown here come from a man aged 35-49 years with Graves' ophthalmopathy. The CDR3 runs from the conserved cysteine through the conserved F or W. D genes are given only for firm matches. Some rows mark clone size as missing; the rest say once, few, many or name a class of expanded clone.

V gene,J gene,clone size,CDR3 length,D gene,CDR3 protein,CDR3 DNA
TRBV6-2/TRBV6-3,TRBJ2-6,many,13,.,CASSWSGANVLTF,TGTGCCAGCAGTTGGTCTGGGGCCAACGTCCTGACTTTC
TRBV7-2,TRBJ2-7,.,15,TRBD2,CASSLGRDLAYEQYF,TGTGCCAGCAGCTTGGGGAGGGACCTCGCCTACGAGCAGTACTTC
TRBV13,TRBJ1-2,.,14,.,CASSLLRDIRGYTF,TGTGCCAGCAGCTTACTTAGAGACATTAGAGGCTACACCTTC
TRBV20-1,TRBJ2-3,many,16,TRBD2,CSADYRTSGITDTQYF,TGCAGTGCCGATTACCGGACTAGCGGGATCACAGATACGCAGTATTTT
TRBV4-2,TRBJ1-3,.,16,.,CASSQGVGPSGNTIYF,TGTGCCAGCAGCCAAGGGGTAGGTCCCTCTGGAAACACCATATATTTT
TRBV10-3,TRBJ2-2,.,15,.,CAISRGGRDTGELFF,TGTGCCATCTCCCGTGGAGGGCGTGACACCGGGGAGCTGTTTTTT
TRBV19,TRBJ2-1,.,15,TRBD2,CASRKTSGRANEQFF,TGTGCCAGTAGAAAGACTAGCGGGAGAGCCAATGAGCAGTTCTTC
TRBV11-2,TRBJ1-2,.,13,.,CASSLGHPSGYTF,TGTGCCAGCAGCCTGGGACACCCAAGTGGCTACACCTTC
TRBV18,TRBJ2-1,many,13,.,CASSPQGYNEQFF,TGTGCCAGCTCACCACAGGGGTACAATGAGCAGTTCTTC
TRBV2,TRBJ2-2,many,14,TRBD2,CATKLATNTGELFF,TGTGCCACCAAACTAGCGACGAACACCGGGGAGCTGTTTTTT
TRBV11-3,TRBJ2-2,few,17,.,CASSSARPGASTGELFF,TGTGCCAGCAGCTCCGCCCGGCCGGGGGCATCAACCGGGGAGCTGTTTTTT
TRBV18,TRBJ2-7,many,13,.,CASSPVSSYEQYF,TGTGCCAGCTCACCAGTCAGCTCCTACGAGCAGTACTTC
TRBV20-1,TRBJ2-3,many,13,.,CSAGTHYTDTQYF,TGCAGTGCTGGGACTCATTACACAGATACGCAGTATTTT
TRBV4-1,TRBJ2-7,.,16,TRBD1,CASSRTGTGGFYEQYF,TGCGCCAGCAGCCGAACCGGGACAGGGGGCTTCTACGAGCAGTACTTC
TRBV29-1,TRBJ1-3,.,15,.,CSVAPRDKAGNTIYF,TGCAGCGTTGCCCCCAGAGATAAAGCCGGAAACACCATATATTTT
TRBV6-1,TRBJ2-1,.,12,.,CASRWAQNEQFF,TGTGCCAGCAGATGGGCCCAGAATGAGCAGTTCTTC
TRBV3-1,TRBJ2-5,few,15,.,CASSQGTLVLETQYF,TGTGCCAGCAGCCAAGGGACCCTCGTTCTGGAGACCCAGTACTTC
TRBV20-1,TRBJ1-2,few,13,.,CSAREGGSYGYTF,TGCAGTGCGAGGGAGGGGGGCTCCTATGGCTACACCTTC
TRBV2,TRBJ2-1,.,13,TRBD2,CANTKREGTEQFF,TGTGCCAACACCAAGCGGGAGGGAACAGAGCAGTTCTTC
TRBV20-1,TRBJ2-3,.,15,TRBD2,CSAGGGGSSTDTQYF,TGCAGTGCTGGGGGGGGGGGAAGTAGCACAGATACGCAGTATTTT
TRBV3-1,TRBJ2-5,many,13,.,CASSRLYQETQYF,TGTGCCAGCAGCCGACTATACCAAGAGACCCAGTACTTC
TRBV12-3/TRBV12-4,TRBJ2-2,.,13,.,CASGRQTTGELFF,TGTGCCAGCGGACGACAGACCACCGGGGAGCTGTTTTTT
TRBV20-1,TRBJ1-1,few,13,.,CSARAYGITEAFF,TGCAGTGCTAGAGCCTACGGGATCACTGAAGCTTTCTTT
TRBV18,TRBJ2-7,.,16,.,CASSPIKGTFSYEQYF,TGTGCCAGCTCACCAATTAAAGGGACCTTCTCCTACGAGCAGTACTTC
TRBV2,TRBJ1-2,.,15,.,CASSDVDAANYGYTF,TGTGCCAGCAGTGATGTGGACGCAGCTAACTATGGCTACACCTTC
TRBV20-1,TRBJ2-1,.,14,TRBD2,CSAGTSGRYNEQFF,TGCAGTGCTGGAACTAGCGGGAGATACAATGAGCAGTTCTTC
TRBV10-1,TRBJ1-2,.,15,.,CASSQNAGRASGYTF,TGCGCCAGCAGTCAGAATGCCGGTCGAGCGAGTGGCTACACCTTC
TRBV30,TRBJ2-2,.,13,.,CAGGRGLGGELFF,TGTGCCGGGGGGAGGGGGCTAGGCGGGGAGCTGTTTTTT
TRBV6-1,TRBJ1-4,.,13,.,CASRRVYNEKLFF,TGTGCCAGCCGGAGAGTTTATAATGAAAAACTGTTTTTT
TRBV28,TRBJ2-7,many,15,TRBD1,CASSTTGTGGYEQYF,TGTGCCAGCAGCACAACCGGGACAGGGGGTTACGAGCAGTACTTC
TRBV12-3/TRBV12-4,TRBJ2-1,few,15,.,CASRKRTEGQNEQFF,TGTGCCAGCAGGAAACGTACGGAAGGCCAAAATGAGCAGTTCTTC
TRBV7-8,TRBJ1-4,.,16,.,CASTSKGEKANEKLFF,TGTGCCAGCACCTCAAAAGGCGAAAAAGCTAATGAAAAACTGTTTTTT
TRBV12-3/TRBV12-4,TRBJ2-1,.,16,TRBD2,CASSFRDSGRGYEQFF,TGTGCCAGCAGTTTCCGGGATAGCGGGAGAGGGTATGAGCAGTTCTTC
TRBV12-3/TRBV12-4,TRBJ2-7,.,13,TRBD2,CASSLLSGGEQYF,TGTGCCAGCAGTTTACTGTCGGGAGGAGAGCAGTACTTC
TRBV7-7,TRBJ2-1,many,17,TRBD2,CASSPYRAGVIGNEQFF,TGTGCTAGCAGCCCCTACCGAGCGGGAGTAATCGGCAATGAGCAGTTCTTC
TRBV7-2,TRBJ2-7,many,13,.,CASSLFPPYEQYF,TGTGCCAGCAGCTTATTTCCTCCATACGAGCAGTACTTC
TRBV28,TRBJ1-5,.,12,.,CASSWAVQPQHF,TGTGCCAGCAGTTGGGCTGTACAGCCCCAGCATTTT
TRBV12-3/TRBV12-4,TRBJ1-1,.,13,.,CAGSFGPNTEAFF,TGTGCCGGCAGTTTCGGGCCGAACACTGAAGCTTTCTTT
TRBV20-1,TRBJ1-5,.,15,.,CSARQTGLGNQPQHF,TGCAGTGCTAGACAAACAGGGCTGGGCAATCAGCCCCAGCATTTT
TRBV28,TRBJ1-1,.,14,.,CASSHPLSNTEAFF,TGTGCCAGCAGTCACCCTCTCTCGAACACTGAAGCTTTCTTT
TRBV20-1,TRBJ2-3,many,14,TRBD1,CSATGQGSPDTQYF,TGCAGTGCTACAGGACAGGGTTCCCCAGATACGCAGTATTTT
TRBV5-1,TRBJ2-1,many,13,.,CASSLEGLDEQFF,TGCGCCAGCAGCTTGGAGGGACTGGATGAGCAGTTCTTC
TRBV11-2,TRBJ2-5,many,13,.,CASSRNREETQYF,TGTGCCAGCAGCCGAAACAGGGAAGAGACCCAGTACTTC
TRBV29-1,TRBJ2-5,.,12,.,CSVDAGLETQYF,TGCAGCGTTGACGCGGGTCTGGAGACCCAGTACTTC
TRBV27,TRBJ2-5,few,15,TRBD1,CASSPRTGLAETQHF,TGTGCCAGCAGTCCCCGGACAGGGCTGGCGGAGACCCAGCACTTC
TRBV18,TRBJ2-1,many,15,TRBD2,CASSPPASGGDEQFF,TGTGCCAGCTCACCACCGGCTAGCGGTGGTGATGAGCAGTTCTTC
TRBV12-3/TRBV12-4,TRBJ1-2,many,13,TRBD1,CASSFNRGYGYTF,TGTGCCAGCAGTTTCAACAGGGGCTATGGCTACACCTTC
TRBV6-2/TRBV6-3,TRBJ1-1,.,14,.,CASSYSGARGEAFF,TGTGCCAGCAGTTACTCCGGGGCTCGGGGTGAAGCTTTCTTT